One sample yielded the 27 T cell receptor beta chains listed below, sequenced in a study of cytomegalovirus exposure and HLA in healthy donors. The primer mix had 60 Vbeta and 13 Jbeta primers. Only in-frame clones appear in the TCRdb table, and some are missing; sequencing was by immunoSEQ multiplex PCR. The data contain about 160,000 clones, roughly four fifths of them seen just once; the ten biggest clones take up approximately 2.1%. The sequencing sample was made of PBMCs. Every receptor here comes from a woman between 18 and 30 years old in good health and CMV-seronegative.

The rearrangement uses TRBV28 and TRBJ2-1; unclear D gene. The CDR3 has 12 amino acids. CDR1 is MDHEN, CDR2 SYDVKM, per germline. Deletions cut 2 bases from V and 6 bases from J, with 5 bases between. The CDR3 sequence: CASSLNINEQFF. The CDR3, as DNA: TGTGCCAGCAGTTTAAACATCAATGAGCAGTTCTTC. Full variable domain (remainder filled in from reference TRBV28 and TRBJ2-1): DVKVTQSSRYLVKRTGEKVFLECVQDMDHENMFWYRQDPGLGLRLIYFSYDVKMKEKGDIPEGYSVSREKKERFSLILESASTNQTSMYLCASSLNINEQFFGPGTRLTVL.

In its sample, this clone was seen a few times. The CDR3 DNA reads TGCGCCAGCAGCTCCCCGGGACAGTTCGATGAAAAACTGTTTTTT. Translation gives CASSSPGQFDEKLFF. This chain connects TRBV5-1 to TRBJ1-4; 7 bases map to TRBD1. CDR3 length equals 15 residues. The germline CDR1 and CDR2 sequences are SGHRS and YFSETQ. Trimming cost V 3 bases and J 6 bases; bases outside gene matches: 8.

The V and J genes are TRBV29-1 and TRBJ2-7, with D perhaps TRBD2 (7 bases). The CDR3 contains 13 residues. Germline V gene lookup returns CDR1 SQVTM and CDR2 ANQGSEA. The V and J ends lost 6 bases and 1 base respectively, with 13 bases between them. The CDR3 coding sequence is TGCAGCGTCCTGCGGGGGCATTCCTACGAGCAGTACTTC. It is translated as CSVLRGHSYEQYF.

V gene TRBV7-8 combines with J gene TRBJ2-5, with D maybe TRBD1 (6 bases). The V and J ends lost 7 bases and 11 bases respectively, with 14 bases between them. The CDR3 contains 11 residues. CDR1 and CDR2 from the germline V gene are SGHVS and FQNEAQ. The CDR3 is CASTPGAQQYF. DNA for the CDR3: TGTGCCAGCACCCCAGGGGCCCAGCAGTACTTC.

This sequence joins TRBV15 and TRBJ2-3; 7 nucleotides line up with TRBD2. The germline CDR1 and CDR2 sequences are LNHNV and YYDKDF (reference sequence). The CDR3 length is 13 residues. J was trimmed by 6 bases and V by 6 bases; bases with no gene match: 6. The CDR3 DNA reads TGTGCCACCAGGACTCGGGGAGGGGATACGCAGTATTTT. Translation gives CATRTRGGDTQYF.

V usage is TRBV7-2 and J usage is TRBJ1-2, with TRBD1 as a possible D gene (5 bases). CDR3 length equals 14 residues. Germline CDR1 SGHTA, CDR2 FQGNSA. V was clipped by 3 bases and J by 4 bases, with 12 bases between them. The chain's CDR3 is CASSFGHGTYGYTF. DNA for the CDR3: TGTGCCAGCAGCTTCGGACACGGCACCTATGGCTACACCTTC.

The rearrangement links TRBV5-1 to TRBJ1-6; 9 nucleotides align to TRBD1. In germline, CDR1 is SGHRS, CDR2 YFSETQ. V dropped 4 bases and J dropped 9; count of bases not matched to a gene: 11. The CDR3 length is 16 residues. CDR3 region: CASSPWDRAPSSPLHF. Written as DNA, the CDR3 is TGCGCCAGCAGCCCTTGGGACAGGGCCCCCTCTTCACCCCTCCACTTT. Full variable domain (outside the CDR3, taken from reference TRBV5-1 and TRBJ1-6): KAGVTQTPRYLIKTRGQQVTLSCSPISGHRSVSWYQQTPGQGLQFLFEYFSETQRNKGNFPGRFSGRQFSNSRSEMNVSTLELGDSALYLCASSPWDRAPSSPLHFGNGTRLTVT.

This clone was seen just once. The chain employs TRBV5-3 and TRBJ2-7, with D hard to call. TRBV5-3 is an ORF, with its function uncertain. Trimming took 7 bases from V and 2 from J, leaving 22 bases between them. The CDR3 consists of 16 residues. The DNA for the CDR3 is TGTGCCAGACGCCAACTGGTACCAACTCCAACCTACGAGCAGTACTTC. Translated: CARRQLVPTPTYEQYF.

This clone was seen more than once but under ten times. The chain combines TRBV29-1 with TRBJ1-2; possible D gene TRBD1, 5 bases. The CDR3 runs to 13 residues. Germline V gene lookup returns CDR1 SQVTM and CDR2 ANQGSEA. The V end was cut by 3 bases, the J end by 3 bases, with 11 bases between. The CDR3 nucleotides are TGCAGCGTTGACGGCAGGGTTGACTATGGCTACACCTTC. It is translated as CSVDGRVDYGYTF.

The chain employs TRBV5-4 and TRBJ1-2; tentatively, D is TRBD1 (5 bases). Trimming pared 5 bases from V and 6 bases from J, leaving 14 bases between. The CDR3 length is 13 residues. CDR1 is SGHNT and CDR2 is YYREEE in the germline V gene (reference sequence). The CDR3 DNA is TGTGCCAGCAGGACTCCAGGGTACGATGGCTACACCTTC. As protein: CASRTPGYDGYTF.

V gene TRBV11-3 combines with J gene TRBJ2-1; TRBD1 might be the D (6 bases). This CDR3 is 15 amino acids long. Germline V gene sequence: CDR1 SGHNT, CDR2 YENEEA. V dropped 4 bases and J dropped 2 bases, with 12 bases sitting between them. This CDR3 is CASSSRDKPYNEQFF. CDR3 in DNA: TGTGCCAGCAGCTCCCGGGACAAACCCTACAATGAGCAGTTCTTC.

The chain links TRBV15 to TRBJ1-1; unclear D gene. V lost 0 bases and J 7 bases, leaving 6 bases between the germline ends. CDR1 and CDR2 from the germline V gene are LNHNV and YYDKDF (reference sequence). This CDR3 has 12 residues. As DNA, the CDR3 is TGTGCCACCAGCAGAGATACCGGTGAAGCTTTCTTT. Translation gives CATSRDTGEAFF.

The gene calls are TRBV10-3 and TRBJ2-3, with TRBD1 identical over 7 bases. CDR3 length: 13 amino acids. The V gene end was trimmed by 2 bases and the J gene end by 6 bases; junction bases not matched to a gene: 2. The germline gives CDR1 ENHRY, CDR2 SYGVKD. Written as DNA, the CDR3 is TGTGCCATCAGTGAGAGGGGGCCCGATACGCAGTATTTT. This translates into CAISERGPDTQYF.

The V call is TRBV5-1, the J call TRBJ1-1; TRBD1 might be the D (5 bases). Trimming took off 0 bases at V and 0 bases at J, with 21 bases between the two ends. The CDR3 spans 19 residues. The germline V gene encodes CDR1 SGHRS and CDR2 YFSETQ. The CDR3 coding sequence is TGCGCCAGCAGCTTGGAGGAGGGGAAATGGGCAGGAGTGAACACTGAAGCTTTCTTT. Encoded protein: CASSLEEGKWAGVNTEAFF. Using reference TRBV5-1 and TRBJ1-1 for the parts outside the CDR3, the full variable domain is KAGVTQTPRYLIKTRGQQVTLSCSPISGHRSVSWYQQTPGQGLQFLFEYFSETQRNKGNFPGRFSGRQFSNSRSEMNVSTLELGDSALYLCASSLEEGKWAGVNTEAFFGQGTRLTVV.

The genes are TRBV5-1 and TRBJ2-3; 12 bases are shared with TRBD2. Germline V gene data show CDR1 as SGHRS and CDR2 as YFSETQ. V dropped 4 bases and J dropped 6; count of bases not matched to a gene: 9. The CDR3 is 16 amino acids. CDR3 in amino acids: CASSLLTSGGYDTQYF. As DNA, the CDR3 is TGCGCCAGCAGCCTACTGACTAGCGGGGGTTACGATACGCAGTATTTT.

V is TRBV13 and J is TRBJ2-1, with 11 bases fitting TRBD2. Germline trimming cut 0 bases from V and 6 bases from J; bases unmatched to any gene: 1. Germline V gene lookup returns CDR1 PRHDT and CDR2 FYEKMQ (reference sequence). The CDR3 length is 15 residues. In DNA form, the CDR3 reads TGTGCCAGCAGCTTAGGGCTAGCGGGGGGCAATGAGCAGTTCTTC. Its protein is CASSLGLAGGNEQFF. The whole variable domain, remainder taken from reference TRBV13 and TRBJ2-1, is AAGVIQSPRHLIKEKRETATLKCYPIPRHDTVYWYQQGPGQDPQFLISFYEKMQSDKGSIPDRFSAQQFSDYHSELNMSSLELGDSALYFCASSLGLAGGNEQFFGPGTRLTVL.

The V call is TRBV5-6, the J call TRBJ2-5, with a tentative D call TRBD2 (5 bases). Germline CDR1 is SGHDT and CDR2 is YYEEEE. The CDR3 runs to 12 residues. The V gene lost 5 bases and the J gene lost 5 bases, with 10 bases spanning the gap. In DNA, the CDR3 is TGTGCCAGCAGTCGGGGTTGGGAGACCCAGTACTTC. Its protein product is CASSRGWETQYF.

This rearrangement joins TRBV19 to TRBJ2-1, with D unclear. This CDR3 comprises 16 residues. Germline V CDR1 and CDR2: LNHDA, SQIVND (reference sequence). V lost 1 base and J 2 bases, leaving 12 bases between the germline ends. CDR3: CASSIGQMYAYNEQFF. In DNA, the CDR3 is TGTGCCAGTAGTATAGGGCAGATGTATGCCTACAATGAGCAGTTCTTC.

V is TRBV7-8 and J is TRBJ2-1, with D perhaps TRBD2 (5 bases). Looked up from germline, CDR1 is SGHVS and CDR2 is FQNEAQ. The CDR3 covers 14 residues. V lost 2 bases to trimming and J lost 5 bases, with 10 bases between them. In DNA form, the CDR3 reads TGTGCCAGCAGCTTAAGAACTAGGGACAATGAGCAGTTCTTC. It translates to CASSLRTRDNEQFF.

The V and J genes are TRBV25-1 and TRBJ2-7; 7 bases are shared with TRBD2. Trimming removed 3 bases from V and 7 bases from J; junction bases left unmatched: 12. CDR1 is MGHDK, CDR2 SYGVNS, per germline. This CDR3 comprises 15 residues. CDR3 DNA: TGTGCCAGCAGTGAGAGTGGTAGCGGGCTCTTTGAGCAGTACTTC. It yields the protein CASSESGSGLFEQYF.

The rearrangement links TRBV2 to TRBJ2-7; the match to TRBD1 covers 8 bases. The CDR3 is 15 residues long. Germline V gene sequence: CDR1 SNHLY, CDR2 FYNNEI. Unmatched junction bases numbered 7, after V lost 3 bases and J lost 3 bases. In DNA, the CDR3 is TGTGCCAGCAGTGACTGGTTTGGACAGGGCTACGAGCAGTACTTC. It is translated as CASSDWFGQGYEQYF. The full variable domain, with the rest looked up from reference TRBV2 and TRBJ2-7, is EPEVTQTPSHQVTQMGQEVILRCVPISNHLYFYWYRQILGQKVEFLVSFYNNEISEKSEIFDDQFSVERPDGSNFTLKIRSTKLEDSAMYFCASSDWFGQGYEQYFGPGTRLTVT.

On this clone: Additional DNA sequences in this sample encode the identical CDR3. The genes are TRBV28 and TRBJ1-1; TRBD1 aligns across 9 bases. The germline gives CDR1 MDHEN, CDR2 SYDVKM. The trim removed 7 bases at V and 11 bases at J, leaving 11 bases unmatched. CDR3 size: 13 residues. The CDR3 region has the DNA TGTGCCAGCACTGGGGGACAGGGACTAGGGGCTTTCTTT. Translated: CASTGGQGLGAFF.

A word on this clone: This sample also contains other DNA sequences that code for the same CDR3. The chain combines TRBV12-5 with TRBJ2-1, with D unresolved. V gave up 1 base and J gave up 8 bases, with 12 bases separating them. The CDR3 spans 14 residues. CDR1 LGHNT and CDR2 FRNRAP come from the germline V gene. The CDR3 region has the DNA TGTGCTAGTGGTTTGGGGAGTGCCCGGGATGAGCAGTTCTTC. Its translation is CASGLGSARDEQFF. The full variable domain, its missing parts supplied by reference TRBV12-5 and TRBJ2-1, is DARVTQTPRHKVTEMGQEVTMRCQPILGHNTVFWYRQTMMQGLELLAYFRNRAPLDDSGMPKDRFSAEMPDATLATLKIQPSEPRDSAVYFCASGLGSARDEQFFGPGTRLTVL.

The chain is built from TRBV4-2 and TRBJ1-5; a weak D match, TRBD1 (5 bases). This CDR3 comprises 14 residues. Trimming cost V 1 base and J 6 bases, with 10 bases left between them. The germline V gene encodes CDR1 LGHNA and CDR2 YNFKEQ. The DNA for the CDR3 is TGTGCCAGCAGCCAAGTGGCAGGGCTTCAGCCCCAGCATTTT. Translating gives CASSQVAGLQPQHF.

The chain carries TRBV30 and TRBJ1-1, with a weak D call TRBD1 (5 bases). Per the germline V gene, CDR1 is GTSNPN and CDR2 is SVGIG (reference sequence). The CDR3 runs to 14 residues. V lost 4 bases and J lost 1, with 13 bases in between. The CDR3 is CAWILTTENTEAFF. Here the CDR3 DNA reads TGTGCCTGGATCCTCACGACAGAGAACACTGAAGCTTTCTTT.

This rearrangement joins TRBV13 to TRBJ2-1; D remains ambiguous. The CDR3 has 15 residues. V lost 4 bases, J lost 8 bases, and 18 bases lay in between. Germline CDR1 reads PRHDT; CDR2 reads FYEKMQ (reference sequence). This CDR3 is CASSSLLPDGDEQFF. As DNA, the CDR3 is TGTGCCAGCAGCTCCCTATTACCCGATGGAGATGAGCAGTTCTTC. Complete variable domain (other parts from reference TRBV13 and TRBJ2-1): AAGVIQSPRHLIKEKRETATLKCYPIPRHDTVYWYQQGPGQDPQFLISFYEKMQSDKGSIPDRFSAQQFSDYHSELNMSSLELGDSALYFCASSSLLPDGDEQFFGPGTRLTVL.

The gene calls are TRBV28 and TRBJ1-3; D perhaps matches TRBD1 (6 bases). Trimming removed 6 bases at V and 5 bases at J, with 20 bases between. CDR1 is MDHEN, CDR2 SYDVKM, per germline. The CDR3 totals 16 residues. The CDR3 coding sequence is TGTGCCAGCAGCCCCCTGACAGGTTCCTCGCGAAACACCATATATTTT. Its protein product is CASSPLTGSSRNTIYF.